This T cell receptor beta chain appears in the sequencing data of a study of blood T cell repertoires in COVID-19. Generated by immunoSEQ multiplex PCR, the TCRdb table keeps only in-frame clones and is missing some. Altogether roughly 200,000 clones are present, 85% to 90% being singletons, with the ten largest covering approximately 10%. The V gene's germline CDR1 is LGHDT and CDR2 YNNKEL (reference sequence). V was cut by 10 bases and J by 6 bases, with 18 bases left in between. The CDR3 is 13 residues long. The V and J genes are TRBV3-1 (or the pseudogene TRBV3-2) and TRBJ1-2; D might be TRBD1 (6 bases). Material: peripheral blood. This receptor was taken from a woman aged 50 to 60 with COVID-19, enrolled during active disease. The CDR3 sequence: CATAQGAMNGYTF. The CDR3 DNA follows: TGTGCCACCGCACAGGGCGCCATGAATGGCTACACCTTC.